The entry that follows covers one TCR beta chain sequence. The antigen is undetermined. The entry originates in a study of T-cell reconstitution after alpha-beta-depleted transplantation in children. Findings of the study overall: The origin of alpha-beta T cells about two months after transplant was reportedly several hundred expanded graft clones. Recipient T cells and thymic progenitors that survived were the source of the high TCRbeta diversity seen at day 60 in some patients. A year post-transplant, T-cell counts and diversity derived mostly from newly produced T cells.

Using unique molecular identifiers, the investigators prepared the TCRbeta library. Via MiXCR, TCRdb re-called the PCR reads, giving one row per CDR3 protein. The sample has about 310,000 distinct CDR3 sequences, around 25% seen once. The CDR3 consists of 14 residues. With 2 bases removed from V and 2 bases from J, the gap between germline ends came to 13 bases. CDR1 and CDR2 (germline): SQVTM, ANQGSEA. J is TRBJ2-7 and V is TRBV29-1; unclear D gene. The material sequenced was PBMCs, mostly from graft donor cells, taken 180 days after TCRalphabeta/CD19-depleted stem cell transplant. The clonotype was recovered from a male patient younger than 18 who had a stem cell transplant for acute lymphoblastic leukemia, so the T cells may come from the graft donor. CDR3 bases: TGCAGCGTTGAAAAAAACCTAGGCACCTACGAGCAGTACTTC. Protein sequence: CSVEKNLGTYEQYF.